This is a list of T cell receptor beta chains from one sample in a study of T cell changes during pregnancy in multiple sclerosis. This table comes from immunoSEQ multiplex PCR, and its TCRdb copy is limited to in-frame clones, with some not included. The table has about 47,000 clones, 70% to 90% seen once. Source: peripheral blood, taken in the first trimester of pregnancy. These receptors all come from a female donor with multiple sclerosis, enrolled in a pregnancy study. Both conserved end residues are part of each CDR3. The order of the fields is V gene, CDR3 protein.

TRBV18 CASSPFRDTSSYEQYF
TRBV6-1 CASSALDTQYF
TRBV4-2 CASSDRGRPRSYTF
TRBV21-1 CASRPKVPGCAFDEQFF
TRBV30 CAWSSTGLNSPLHF
TRBV6-5 CASRLTADSNQPQHF
TRBV7-8 CASSLDRASTEAFF
TRBV10-2 CASTGQGGTGELFF
TRBV18 CASSPQTGKDQPQHF
TRBV5-4 CASSASLQSSYNEQFF
TRBV10-2 CASSDPDTTTTDTQYF
TRBV5-4 CASSGRGAQADTQYF
TRBV18 CASSPSAGGDGYTF
TRBV6-1 CASSAAGGNEQFF
TRBV7-9 CASRTGTGNYEQYF
TRBV11-2 CASSPDRGLSYTF
TRBV21-1 CASSKALYLVAPHNNSPLHF
TRBV18 CASSPSVRDTQYF
TRBV5-6 CASSFRTGGYTF
TRBV5-6 CASSSGQFRVTQYF
TRBV28 CASKSGGADTGELFF
TRBV10-3 CAISTGDSQPQHF
TRBV6-5 CASRRGLAGGDTQYF
TRBV6-1 CASSSSRGRAGGYTF
TRBV7-8 CASSLRDSLENTEAFF
TRBV27 CASSPGPYEQYF
TRBV19 CASSIGPGLSNQPQHF
TRBV30 CAWKLTLGAGAFF
TRBV29-1 CSGRTGGNTGELFF
TRBV9 CASSGGTLNTEAFF
TRBV12-5 CASGSVLIRQGADTQYF
TRBV7-3 CASSQGAASYNEQFF
TRBV5-1 CASSYTGTGNEQYF
TRBV28 CASSLFLSGDYGYTF
TRBV4-1 CASSPHNGVKDEQFF
TRBV5-1 CASSLRPQGPDEKLFF
TRBV11-3 CASSLGAQETQYF
TRBV5-5 CASSEPGGGYTF
TRBV7-6 CASSSRVTYNEQFF
TRBV10-3 CAISSTEDQPQHF
TRBV11-1 CASSSSRGYEQYF
TRBV4-3 CASSQDAQRNQPQHF
TRBV7-8 CASSFRTDNSPLHF
TRBV5-1 CASSLAWEDRGEHYEQYF
TRBV28 CASLRPAGGYTF
TRBV7-9 CASSSPGSSNEQFF
TRBV29-1 CSVGEGLYGYTF
TRBV6-1 CASSGQNTGELFF
TRBV4-1 CASSPGGPLLHEQFF
TRBV5-4 CASSSPGRGPDIQYF
TRBV19 CASSMNGGYTGELFF
TRBV11-3 CASSIRQVNEQFF
TRBV27 CASSLPGGRWNEQFF
TRBV5-6 CASSFGRHEQFF
TRBV4-2 CASSQATGGISYEQYF